These 21 T cell receptor beta chains were all obtained from the same sample, sequenced in a study of CD8 T cells in ankylosing spondylitis. Study-wide findings and caveats: Within ankylosing spondylitis blood, a TCR beta motif made up of roughly eight highly homologous variants appeared to be characteristic.

One entry per CDR3 protein results from TCRdb running MiXCR on the 5' RACE reads. Of approximately 540,000 distinct CDR3 sequences in the sample, about 13% are singletons; the top ten hold nearly 7%. No antigens are known for them. Sequenced material: blood, either unsorted or a sorted T cell fraction (not recorded which). These receptors were taken from a male donor with ankylosing spondylitis.

This chain uses TRBV30 with TRBJ1-5; D call uncertain. V lost 0 bases and J 4 bases, leaving 7 bases between the germline ends. The CDR3 runs to 13 residues. CDR1 GTSNPN and CDR2 SVGIG come from the germline V gene (reference sequence). Written as DNA, the CDR3 is TGTGCCTGGAGTGTGGGGAGAAATCAGCCCCAGCATTTT. Its protein is CAWSVGRNQPQHF.

This clonotype was observed at least ten times. V usage is TRBV5-6 and J usage is TRBJ2-7, with D perhaps TRBD2 (6 bases). Per the germline V gene, CDR1 is SGHDT and CDR2 is YYEEEE. The length of the CDR3 is 15 residues. Trimming left V 1 base short and J 2 bases short, with 13 bases between. The CDR3 loop reads CASSLPGRYTYEQYF. In DNA, the CDR3 is TGTGCCAGCAGCTTGCCGGGGAGGTACACCTACGAGCAGTACTTC.

In its sample, this clonotype was seen many times. This chain connects TRBV10-3 to TRBJ2-7; no definite D call. The CDR3 sequence is 17 residues long. Germline V gene data show CDR1 as ENHRY and CDR2 as SYGVKD. The ends were cut back, 0 bases at V and 4 bases at J, with 19 bases in the middle. The DNA of the CDR3 is TGTGCCATCAGTGAGTCGATTTCGAGAGATGCCGTATACGAGCAGTACTTC. This gives the protein CAISESISRDAVYEQYF.

This clonotype was counted only a few times. This chain links TRBV5-5 with TRBJ2-1, with 11 bases identical to TRBD1. J gave up 6 bases and V 4 bases, and 3 bases lay outside the gene matches. Looked up from germline, CDR1 is SGHKS and CDR2 is YYEKEE (reference sequence). This CDR3 spans 14 amino acids. DNA of the CDR3: TGTGCCAGCAGCGGACAGGGGGCTCGCAATGAGCAGTTCTTC. The encoded protein is CASSGQGARNEQFF.

Only a few counts were recorded for this clonotype. The V gene is TRBV20-1, the J gene TRBJ2-7, with D possibly TRBD2 on 5 matching bases. This CDR3 contains 13 residues. The germline gives CDR1 DFQATT, CDR2 SNEGSKA (reference sequence). Deletions cut 5 bases from V and 6 bases from J, with 17 bases between. The CDR3 DNA reads as TGCAGTGCTGCCATGTTTGGCCGGGGCGAGCAGTACGTC. Translating gives CSAAMFGRGEQYV.

This clonotype was seen only a few times. V is TRBV10-3 and J is TRBJ1-2, with D uncertain. The length of the CDR3 is 13 residues. CDR1 and CDR2 from the germline V gene are ENHRY and SYGVKD. V lost 8 bases to trimming and J lost 4 bases, with 14 bases between them. In nucleotides, the CDR3 is TGTGCCATCCGGGAGGGAGCGGTCTATGGCTACACCTTC. It is translated as CAIREGAVYGYTF.

The table lists this clonotype with a few counts. This chain connects TRBV12-3 or TRBV12-4 to TRBJ2-6; 11 bases map to TRBD1. CDR3 length: 15 amino acids. After removal of 8 bases from V and 4 bases from J, the junction contained 4 bases not matched to a gene. CDR3 in DNA: TGTGCCAGCGGACAGGGGGCATCCGGGGCCAACGTCCTGACTTTC. Encoded protein: CASGQGASGANVLTF.

This clonotype was picked up many times. The V gene is TRBV28, the J gene TRBJ2-5; 12 nucleotides align to TRBD2. Germline values: CDR1 MDHEN, CDR2 SYDVKM. This CDR3 has 18 amino acids. J gave up 3 bases and V 6 bases, and 14 bases lay outside the gene matches. CDR3 residues: CASSHTWGRTSGKETQYF. The DNA for the CDR3 is TGTGCCAGCAGCCATACCTGGGGGAGGACTAGCGGGAAAGAGACCCAGTACTTC.

In this sample, this clonotype turned up a few times. This sequence joins TRBV11-2 and TRBJ1-4; D may be TRBD1 (6 bases). Germline CDR1 reads SGHAT; CDR2 reads FQNNGV. The length of the CDR3 is 13 residues. Trimming took 6 bases from V and 7 from J, leaving 12 bases between them. DNA of the CDR3: TGTGCCAGCAGACCCAGAGGGGGTGAAAAACTGTTTTTT. It yields the protein CASRPRGGEKLFF. The full variable domain, completed using reference TRBV11-2 and TRBJ1-4, is EAGVAQSPRYKIIEKRQSVAFWCNPISGHATLYWYQQILGQGPKLLIQFQNNGVVDDSQLPKDRFSAERLKGVDSTLKIQPAKLEDSAVYLCASRPRGGEKLFFGSGTQLSVL.

The V and J genes are TRBV12-3 or TRBV12-4 and TRBJ1-1; D is ambiguous. The germline V and J ends were trimmed by 2 bases and 1 base, with 5 bases remaining between them. The CDR3 has 13 amino acids. CDR3 nucleotide sequence: TGTGCCAGCAGTTTACTGACGAACACTGAAGCTTTCTTT. Its protein is CASSLLTNTEAFF.

In this sample, this clonotype turned up many times. The chain uses TRBV5-1 and TRBJ2-1, with D perhaps given as TRBD1 or TRBD2 (5 bases each). The V gene's germline CDR1 is SGHRS and CDR2 YFSETQ. Trimming removed 3 bases at V and 13 bases at J, with 23 bases between. This CDR3 region has 15 residues. The CDR3, as DNA: TGCGCCAGCAGCTGGGGCGCGGGCTTGAATGGAGATCAGTTCTTC. It specifies CASSWGAGLNGDQFF.

The chain couples TRBV11-2 to TRBJ2-7, with 7 bases that match TRBD1. The V gene's germline CDR1 is SGHAT and CDR2 FQNNGV. V dropped 7 bases and J dropped 6; count of bases not matched to a gene: 12. The CDR3 runs 14 residues. CDR3 sequence: CASTPGTATSEQYF. The CDR3 DNA reads as TGTGCCAGCACCCCGGGGACAGCCACCTCCGAGCAGTACTTC. Full variable domain (missing parts from reference TRBV11-2 and TRBJ2-7): EAGVAQSPRYKIIEKRQSVAFWCNPISGHATLYWYQQILGQGPKLLIQFQNNGVVDDSQLPKDRFSAERLKGVDSTLKIQPAKLEDSAVYLCASTPGTATSEQYFGPGTRLTVT.

This chain's CDR3 is CSASLAFSYEQYF. CDR3 coding DNA: TGCAGCGCCAGCCTAGCGTTCTCCTACGAGCAGTACTTC. The V and J genes are TRBV29-1 and TRBJ2-7; a weak D match, TRBD2 (6 bases). With 7 bases removed from V and 0 bases from J, the gap between germline ends came to 13 bases. The germline V gene encodes CDR1 SQVTM and CDR2 ANQGSEA. This CDR3 spans 13 amino acids.

Only a few counts were recorded for this clonotype. This chain uses TRBV20-1 with TRBJ2-7; 11 bases agree with TRBD2. Germline V gene sequence: CDR1 DFQATT, CDR2 SNEGSKA (reference sequence). V trimming: 3 bases; J trimming: 4 bases; junction bases outside the gene matches: 8. The length of the CDR3 is 15 residues. CDR3 protein: CSASRGTSGRYEQYF. DNA for the CDR3: TGCAGTGCTAGTCGGGGGACTAGCGGTCGATACGAGCAGTACTTC.

This clonotype was observed a handful of times. The rearrangement uses TRBV10-1 and TRBJ2-5, with 16 bases aligning to TRBD2. Germline V lookup: CDR1 WNHNN, CDR2 SYGVQD (reference sequence). J lost 9 bases, V lost 6 bases, and 1 base had no gene match. CDR3 length: 13 residues. CDR3 sequence reads: CASSGTSGRAQYF. CDR3 coding DNA: TGCGCCAGCAGCGGGACTAGCGGGAGGGCCCAGTACTTC.

The rearrangement links TRBV20-1 to TRBJ2-7, with TRBD2 identical over 14 bases. Germline assignment: CDR1 DFQATT and CDR2 SNEGSKA (reference sequence). There are 14 residues in the CDR3. With V trimmed by 3 bases and J by 5 bases, 3 bases remained unmatched. The CDR3 region has the DNA TGCAGTGCTAGGGGGGGACTAGCGGGAGACGAGCAGTACTTC. Its protein is CSARGGLAGDEQYF.

This CDR3 reads CASMGNRGPSYEQYF. The CDR3 region has the DNA TGTGCCAGCATGGGGAACAGGGGGCCCTCCTACGAGCAGTACTTC. The chain uses TRBV7-9 and TRBJ2-7; 9 bases are a match to TRBD1. The CDR3 spans 15 residues. CDR1 is SEHNR, CDR2 FQNEAQ, per germline (reference sequence). Unmatched junction bases numbered 7, after V lost 7 bases and J lost 0 bases.

This clonotype was detected only a few times. This chain links TRBV25-1 with TRBJ2-7; a weak D match, TRBD1 (5 bases). The CDR3 is made up of 15 amino acids. Trimming stripped 2 bases from V and 7 bases from J, with 18 bases between. Germline V gene data show CDR1 as MGHDK and CDR2 as SYGVNS. The CDR3 DNA is TGTGCCAGCAGTGAAAGGGGCGCGCAGGGTCAAGAGCAGTACTTC. It specifies CASSERGAQGQEQYF.

In this sample, this clonotype turned up many times. The CDR3 region has the DNA TGTGCCAGCAGCTTAGGTGATTCACCCCTCCACTTT. Translating gives CASSLGDSPLHF. The chain has TRBV7-9 and TRBJ1-6; no definite D call. Trimming took off 1 base at V and 8 bases at J, with 3 bases between the two ends. The CDR3 has 12 residues. Germline V lookup: CDR1 SEHNR, CDR2 FQNEAQ (reference sequence).

This clonotype was seen more than once but under ten times. The chain combines TRBV25-1 with TRBJ1-1; 8 positions match TRBD1. There are 13 residues in the CDR3. Germline V gene lookup returns CDR1 MGHDK and CDR2 SYGVNS. Unmatched junction bases numbered 5, after V lost 6 bases and J lost 5 bases. CDR3 bases: TGTGCCAGCAGGGCGACAGGGGAGACTGAAGCTTTCTTT. Translation: CASRATGETEAFF.

The chain couples TRBV9 to TRBJ2-7; 7 nucleotides align to TRBD1. The CDR3 spans 15 residues. Germline CDR1 and CDR2: SGDLS and YYNGEE. J gave up 1 base and V 4 bases, and 8 bases lay outside the gene matches. The CDR3 loop reads CASSSEQGFSYEQYF. DNA of the CDR3: TGTGCCAGCAGCTCAGAACAGGGGTTTTCCTACGAGCAGTACTTC.